The present entry profiles one T cell receptor beta chain with its context. The data derive from a study of blood T cell repertoires in COVID-19. Across the study: Both acute and convalescent COVID-19 samples were obtained from the United States, Italy and Spain.

Here immunoSEQ multiplex PCR was the method, and the copy in TCRdb shows in-frame clones only, minus some. This sample carries 270,000 or so clones, about 85% of them seen once, and the ten largest clones take 10% to 15%. The V and J ends lost 0 bases and 5 bases respectively, with 17 bases between them. The CDR3 spans 17 residues. Germline V gene lookup returns CDR1 LGHDT and CDR2 YNNKEL (reference sequence). The V gene is TRBV3-1 (or the pseudogene TRBV3-2), the J gene TRBJ2-4, with D possibly matching TRBD2 (6 bases). This clonotype was sampled from a human donor in a cohort sampled during active COVID-19. Input material: peripheral blood. The CDR3 loop reads CASSQEVRLGRQNIQYF. The CDR3 nucleotides are TGTGCCAGCAGCCAAGAAGTGAGACTAGGCCGTCAAAACATTCAGTACTTC.